A selection of T cell receptor beta chains follows, all from one sample in a study of graft-versus-host responses after intestinal transplantation. The protocol was immunoSEQ multiplex PCR, while the TCRdb copy is restricted to in-frame clones and leaves out a portion. The sample holds some 69,000 clones; 92% are singletons and the top ten take around 7%. The source was bone marrow, collected 700 to 850 days after intestinal transplantation. The receptors derive from a human patient who received an intestinal transplant, so some T cells may come from the graft donor. CDR3s include the opening cysteine and the closing phenylalanine or tryptophan. Each record gives: D gene, J gene, V gene, clone size, CDR3 DNA, CDR3 protein. A D gene is named only where the DNA matches it firmly. Size is stated for part of the rows, as once, few or many counts, or as a class when the clone is expanded.

>NA|TRBJ1-2|TRBV5-3|NA
TGTGCCAGCACCGTGGGCAGCTATGGCTACACCTTC
CASTVGSYGYTF
>NA|TRBJ1-1|TRBV7-9|few
TGTGCCAGCAGCTTAGAGGAGGCCCCGGGTGTTTTCTTT
CASSLEEAPGVFF
>NA|TRBJ2-2|TRBV7-9|NA
TGTGCCAGCAGCTCCCCTGGGGGGAGTCAAGGTTGGAAGACCGGGGAGCTGTTTTTT
CASSSPGGSQGWKTGELFF
>NA|TRBJ2-3|TRBV5-1|NA
TGCGCCAGCAGCTTGTCTGGGGGTGATGCAGATACGCAGTATTTT
CASSLSGGDADTQYF
>NA|TRBJ1-6|TRBV7-3|NA
TGTGCCAGCAGCTTATCGGGCAGGGGCTCCTATAATTCACCCCTCCACTTT
CASSLSGRGSYNSPLHF
>NA|TRBJ1-1|TRBV5-1|NA
TGCGCCAGCAGCCGGACGGTGAACACTGAAGCTTTCTTT
CASSRTVNTEAFF
>NA|TRBJ2-5|TRBV9|NA
TGTGCCAGCAGCCCCTCCCCGGCTAGCCAAGAGACCCAGTACTTC
CASSPSPASQETQYF
>NA|TRBJ2-7|TRBV5-1|NA
TGCGCCAGCAGCTTGGAGCCAGCCTACGAGCAGTACTTC
CASSLEPAYEQYF
>NA|TRBJ2-7|TRBV27|NA
TGTGCCAGCAGTTTATCGAGGACACTTTACGAGCAGTACTTC
CASSLSRTLYEQYF
>NA|TRBJ2-1|TRBV18|NA
TGTGCCAGCTTTACCACTTACAATGAGCAGTTCTTC
CASFTTYNEQFF
>NA|TRBJ1-4|TRBV5-1|NA
TGCGCCAGCAGCTTGCAGGCAACTAATGAAAAACTGTTTTTT
CASSLQATNEKLFF
>TRBD1|TRBJ1-6|TRBV2|NA
TGTGCCAGCAGGGGGACAGGGAATTCTAATTCACCCCTCCACTTT
CASRGTGNSNSPLHF
>NA|TRBJ1-1|TRBV11-2|NA
TGTGCCAGCAGCTTAGCCGGGCTACAAGCTTTCTTT
CASSLAGLQAFF
>NA|TRBJ2-7|TRBV6-1|NA
TGTGCCAGCAGACGGGCCGGGACACAGACCTACGAGCAGTACTTC
CASRRAGTQTYEQYF
>TRBD1|TRBJ1-6|TRBV18|NA
TGTGCCAGCTCACCAATTACGGGACAGACAGCCCATTCACCCCTCCACTTT
CASSPITGQTAHSPLHF
>NA|TRBJ2-3|TRBV10-3|NA
TGTGCCATCGGAACAACTGGGAGCACAGATACGCAGTATTTT
CAIGTTGSTDTQYF
>NA|TRBJ2-7|TRBV19|NA
TGTGCCAGTAGTACCCGGCCGGAGGCCCTCTACGAGCAGTACTTC
CASSTRPEALYEQYF
>NA|TRBJ2-7|TRBV29-1|NA
TGCAGCGTTGAAGGGCCCAGGCAAGACGAGCAGTACTTC
CSVEGPRQDEQYF
>NA|TRBJ1-1|TRBV4-2|NA
TGTGCCAGCAGCCAAGGGAAGCACACTGAAGCTTTCTTT
CASSQGKHTEAFF
>NA|TRBJ1-2|TRBV6-5|NA
TGTGCCAGCAGGGAACAGGGTACGGTTGGCTACACCTTC
CASREQGTVGYTF
>NA|TRBJ2-1|TRBV7-6|NA
TGTGCCAGCAGCCAAGGGGAAGAAGGGTTCTTC
CASSQGEEGFF
>NA|TRBJ1-1|TRBV29-1|once
TGCAGCGTTCGATTATTCAGGGGTGAAGCTTTCTTT
CSVRLFRGEAFF
>NA|TRBJ2-5|TRBV28|NA
TGTGCCAGCAGTTCCCCAGCGGAGGTGCGAGAGACCCAGTACTTC
CASSSPAEVRETQYF
>TRBD1|TRBJ1-1|TRBV2|NA
TGTGCCAGCAGGGATCGACAGGGAGGGGGAACTGAAGCTTTCTTT
CASRDRQGGGTEAFF
>NA|TRBJ2-7|TRBV10-3|NA
TGTGCCATCTCCCGGAATTCCTACGAGCAGTACTTC
CAISRNSYEQYF
>TRBD1|TRBJ2-7|TRBV5-1|NA
TGCGCCAGCAGCTTGGGGACAGGGGGGGTCGAGCAGTACTTC
CASSLGTGGVEQYF
>NA|TRBJ2-3|TRBV27|NA
TGTGCCAGCAGGGATCGGGACACTAAAGATACGCAGTATTTT
CASRDRDTKDTQYF
>NA|TRBJ2-3|TRBV27|NA
TGTGCCAGCAGTCCCCAGCCCGGCTGGACAGATACGCAGTATTTT
CASSPQPGWTDTQYF
>NA|TRBJ2-1|TRBV19|NA
TGTGCCAGTAGTCCCCGGTCGGGCATCCCGAGCTCCTACAATGAGCAGTTCTTC
CASSPRSGIPSSYNEQFF
>NA|TRBJ2-4|TRBV4-1|NA
TGCGCCAGCAGCCAAGTGCCACTGGCGGGTGCGGACATTCAGTACTTC
CASSQVPLAGADIQYF
>NA|TRBJ2-3|TRBV6-1|NA
TGTGCCAGCAGTGAATTGCCGGGGTCCGATACGCAGTATTTT
CASSELPGSDTQYF
>TRBD2|TRBJ2-3|TRBV9|NA
TGTGCCAGCAGCCCCAAGCCAGGGACTAGCGGGAGGGCAGATACGCAGTATTTT
CASSPKPGTSGRADTQYF
>NA|TRBJ2-7|TRBV7-9|NA
TGTGCCAGCAGCTTAGACCAGGGGAGTGGGTACTTC
CASSLDQGSGYF
>NA|TRBJ2-7|TRBV7-2|NA
TGTGCCAGCAGCGTTCCAGGGCGCGAGCAGTACTTC
CASSVPGREQYF
>NA|TRBJ2-7|TRBV19|few
TGTGCCAGTAGCCCGGAAGGGGACTACGAGCAGTACTTC
CASSPEGDYEQYF
>NA|TRBJ2-7|TRBV6-5|NA
TGTGCCAGCAGCTCCGGGACACCACACTCCTACGAGCAGTACTTC
CASSSGTPHSYEQYF
>TRBD1|TRBJ2-1|TRBV18|NA
TGTGCCAGCCTACGGACAGGGTCAGCAGATGAGCAGTTCTTC
CASLRTGSADEQFF
>NA|TRBJ1-3|TRBV5-4|once
TGTGCCAGCAGCTTTAACGGGGGAAACACCATATATTTT
CASSFNGGNTIYF
>NA|TRBJ2-1|TRBV7-3|NA
TGTGCCAGCAGCGGCGGGGCGGGACAGTCCTACAATGAGCAGTTCTTC
CASSGGAGQSYNEQFF
>NA|TRBJ2-1|TRBV19|once
TGTGCCAGTAGTTGGGACTTACGAAGCTCCTACAATGAGCAGTTCTTC
CASSWDLRSSYNEQFF
>NA|TRBJ2-3|TRBV6-5|NA
TGTGCCAGCACCTCTAGCTTGGGGGCTCTCCAGTATTTT
CASTSSLGALQYF
>TRBD2|TRBJ2-1|TRBV7-9|NA
TGTGCCAGCAGCCTTACCGGGACTAGTGGCGATGAGCAGTTCTTC
CASSLTGTSGDEQFF